A selection of T cell receptor beta chains follows, all from one sample in a study of cytomegalovirus exposure and HLA in healthy donors. TCRdb keeps only in-frame clones here, not all; method: immunoSEQ multiplex PCR. The data hold roughly 130,000 clones, with around 83% observed a single time. Input material: PBMCs. All receptors derive from a male donor in good health and CMV-seropositive. CDR3s include the opening cysteine and the closing phenylalanine or tryptophan. The D gene is left open where the match is weak. Not every row has a clone size; where given, it reads once, few, many or a size class.

D gene	clone size	V gene	J gene	CDR3 protein	CDR3 DNA
-	-	TRBV5-5	TRBJ2-7	CASSSFPYEQYF	TGTGCCAGCAGCTCGTTTCCCTACGAGCAGTACTTC
-	-	TRBV28	TRBJ1-6	CASSFGQYNSPLHF	TGTGCCAGCAGTTTCGGACAGTATAATTCACCCCTCCACTTT
TRBD1	-	TRBV28	TRBJ2-3	CASTRTGGTDTQYF	TGTGCCAGCACCAGGACAGGAGGCACAGATACGCAGTATTTT
TRBD1	-	TRBV13	TRBJ2-1	CASSLGTGGRDYNEQFF	TGTGCCAGCAGCCTAGGGACAGGGGGAAGGGATTACAATGAGCAGTTCTTC
TRBD2	once	TRBV5-4	TRBJ2-5	CASSLALAGGSGTQYF	TGTGCCAGCAGCTTGGCCCTAGCGGGGGGGTCCGGGACCCAGTACTTC
TRBD1	-	TRBV18	TRBJ2-7	CASSPPTGDSYEQYF	TGTGCCAGCTCACCGCCGACAGGGGACTCCTACGAGCAGTACTTC
TRBD1	-	TRBV10-3	TRBJ2-7	CAISPGQYYEQYF	TGTGCCATCAGTCCGGGACAGTATTACGAGCAGTACTTC
TRBD1	-	TRBV10-3	TRBJ2-7	CAISETGAYEQYF	TGTGCCATCAGTGAGACAGGGGCCTACGAGCAGTACTTC
TRBD1	-	TRBV7-2	TRBJ2-7	CASSRDRLDDEQYF	TGTGCCAGCAGCCGGGACAGGCTGGACGACGAGCAGTACTTC
-	-	TRBV1	TRBJ1-3	CTSIGIRTGSGVGNTIYF	TGCACCAGCATCGGAATCAGGACAGGGTCAGGTGTTGGAAACACCATATATTTT
TRBD2	-	TRBV4-2	TRBJ2-7	CASSQTSGGNEQYF	TGTGCCAGCAGCCAAACTAGCGGCGGAAACGAGCAGTACTTC
TRBD1	-	TRBV7-8	TRBJ2-7	CASSLSGTGGWYEQYF	TGTGCCAGCAGCTTATCGGGGACAGGGGGTTGGTACGAGCAGTACTTC
TRBD2	-	TRBV11-3	TRBJ2-2	CASSPGLAYTGELFF	TGTGCCAGCAGCCCGGGACTAGCCTACACCGGGGAGCTGTTTTTT
TRBD1	-	TRBV2	TRBJ1-5	CASSLWTGRNQPQHF	TGTGCCAGCAGTTTATGGACAGGGCGAAATCAGCCCCAGCATTTT
TRBD2	few	TRBV9	TRBJ2-3	CASSAGTSRPDTQYF	TGTGCCAGCAGCGCCGGGACTAGCAGACCAGATACGCAGTATTTT
TRBD1	-	TRBV7-2	TRBJ2-7	CASSQGQGNSYEQYF	TGTGCCAGCAGCCAAGGACAGGGGAACTCCTACGAGCAGTACTTC
TRBD1	-	TRBV6-6	TRBJ1-5	CASSAGTANQPQHF	TGTGCCAGCAGTGCCGGGACAGCAAATCAGCCCCAGCATTTT
TRBD1	-	TRBV5-4	TRBJ2-7	CASSPGQGVDEQYF	TGTGCCAGCAGCCCGGGACAGGGTGTCGACGAGCAGTACTTC
TRBD2	-	TRBV7-6	TRBJ2-5	CASSFISGGAVETQYF	TGTGCCAGCAGCTTTATCAGCGGGGGGGCCGTGGAGACCCAGTACTTC
TRBD2	-	TRBV29-1	TRBJ2-7	CSVKPPGLADGEQYF	TGCAGCGTCAAACCGCCGGGACTAGCGGACGGGGAGCAGTACTTC
-	-	TRBV7-8	TRBJ1-2	CASSTYRKDRTNYGYTF	TGTGCCAGCAGCACTTACCGCAAGGACAGAACTAACTATGGCTACACCTTC
TRBD1	few	TRBV28	TRBJ1-1	CASTLVGQGWVWPMSNTEAFF	TGTGCCAGCACCCTAGTCGGACAGGGATGGGTGTGGCCGATGTCGAACACTGAAGCTTTCTTT
-	few	TRBV7-9	TRBJ2-1	CASSLEGAYNEQFF	TGTGCCAGCAGCTTAGAGGGAGCCTACAATGAGCAGTTCTTC
TRBD2	-	TRBV11-2	TRBJ2-7	CASSISGGVYEQYF	TGTGCCAGCAGCATAAGCGGGGGGGTCTACGAGCAGTACTTC
-	-	TRBV4-2	TRBJ1-6	CASSQEAGGWNSPLHF	TGTGCCAGCAGCCAAGAGGCGGGGGGGTGGAATTCACCCCTCCACTTT
TRBD1	-	TRBV7-4	TRBJ1-2	CASSFPGTGDGYTF	TGTGCCAGCAGCTTCCCCGGGACAGGAGATGGCTACACCTTC
-	few	TRBV28	TRBJ1-2	CASSFGGVNYGYTF	TGTGCCAGCAGTTTCGGGGGGGTAAACTATGGCTACACCTTC
TRBD1	-	TRBV6-5	TRBJ2-7	CASSYVQGATQAEQYF	TGTGCCAGCAGTTACGTTCAGGGGGCGACTCAGGCCGAGCAGTACTTC
-	-	TRBV19	TRBJ1-2	CASSIISQWHYGYTF	TGTGCCAGTAGTATTATCTCCCAGTGGCACTATGGCTACACCTTC
TRBD1	-	TRBV11-3	TRBJ2-2	CASSSGQGAAGELFF	TGTGCCAGCAGCTCCGGACAGGGGGCGGCCGGGGAGCTGTTTTTT
-	-	TRBV14	TRBJ2-3	CASSPRVDTQYF	TGTGCCAGCAGCCCTCGGGTGGATACGCAGTATTTT
-	-	TRBV5-4	TRBJ1-2	CASSAITGNGYTF	TGTGCCAGCAGCGCTATTACAGGGAATGGCTACACCTTC
-	-	TRBV2	TRBJ2-5	CASRPGQIQETQYF	TGTGCCAGCCGTCCCGGACAGATCCAAGAGACCCAGTACTTC
-	-	TRBV28	TRBJ2-7	CASSLYPPHAGPPGCVQYF	TGTGCCAGCAGTTTATACCCTCCTCATGCAGGGCCGCCAGGTTGTGTGCAGTACTTC
-	-	TRBV6-5	TRBJ1-5	CASSRAASNQPQHF	TGTGCCAGCAGTCGTGCGGCTAGCAATCAGCCCCAGCATTTT
TRBD1	-	TRBV5-1	TRBJ2-7	CASSRDRPSYEQYF	TGCGCCAGCAGCCGGGACAGACCCTCCTACGAGCAGTACTTC
-	once	TRBV6-5	TRBJ2-2	CASRKNEAGELFF	TGTGCCAGCCGGAAGAACGAGGCCGGGGAGCTGTTTTTT
-	once	TRBV21-1	TRBJ1-2	CASSKGRDRNYGYTF	TGTGCCAGCAGCAAAGGTCGAGACAGAAACTATGGCTACACCTTC